These T cell receptor beta chains were read from a single sample in a study of T cell changes during pregnancy in multiple sclerosis. Data came from immunoSEQ multiplex PCR; TCRdb stores just in-frame clones and leaves some out. Of 40,000 to 55,000 clones in the sample, approximately 92% were seen once. The specimen was CD4+ T cells from peripheral blood mononuclear cells, collected in the third trimester of pregnancy. The source of these receptors is a female donor with multiple sclerosis, enrolled in a pregnancy study. Both conserved end residues are part of each CDR3. D genes are given only for firm matches.

>TRBJ2-7|TRBV27|TRBD1
CASRPTGGTYEQYF
TGTGCCAGCAGACCTACAGGGGGGACCTACGAGCAGTACTTC
>TRBJ1-1|TRBV2|NA
CASSEETLNTEAFF
TGTGCCAGCAGTGAAGAAACTTTGAACACTGAAGCTTTCTTT
>TRBJ1-1|TRBV9|NA
CASSILGENTEAFF
TGTGCCAGCTCTATTCTCGGGGAAAACACTGAAGCTTTCTTT
>TRBJ1-1|TRBV27|TRBD1
CASRSDPRRGQRAFF
TGTGCCAGCAGAAGTGATCCCCGCAGGGGGCAGAGGGCTTTCTTT
>TRBJ2-6|TRBV7-3|NA
CASSLLPGSANVLTF
TGTGCCAGCAGCTTATTGCCGGGATCAGCCAACGTCCTGACTTTC
>TRBJ2-5|TRBV19|TRBD2
CASSIAGGTQYF
TGTGCCAGTAGTATAGCGGGGGGGACCCAGTACTTC
>TRBJ1-2|TRBV7-2|NA
CASSQPAGVGYGYTF
TGTGCCAGCAGCCAGCCCGCAGGGGTAGGCTATGGCTACACCTTC
>TRBJ1-4|TRBV5-1|NA
CASSQGDFNEKLFF
TGCGCCAGCAGTCAAGGGGACTTTAATGAAAAACTGTTTTTT
>TRBJ1-1|TRBV20-1|NA
CSARTGEAFF
TGCAGTGCTAGAACAGGGGAAGCTTTCTTT
>TRBJ2-7|TRBV9|NA
CASSVEGGLSYEQYF
TGTGCCAGCAGCGTAGAGGGGGGGCTTTCCTACGAGCAGTACTTC